This TCR beta chain was identified in a study of T cell repertoires in cytomegalovirus infection. On the study more broadly: CMV epitopes used comprised recently identified HLA-C-restricted ones and well-studied HLA-B-restricted ones.

One entry per CDR3 protein, called by TCRdb with MiXCR from the reads. The profile shows fewer than 850,000 distinct CDR3 sequences, roughly 28% of them singletons. Points from the study as a whole: What dominated the ex vivo response were HLA-C-restricted CMV-specific TCR beta clonotypes.

This clonotype has a count of ten or more. Antigen: not known. The source was cultured CD8+ T cells from PBMCs, collected from culture after CMV antigen stimulation. This receptor was obtained from a human donor in good health (CMV status not recorded). Some clones in this sample may be carry-over from other donors' samples.

DNA of the CDR3: TGTGCCAGCATCCTCCGGGACTCTCTATATGACACTGAAGCTTTCTTT. Its protein is CASILRDSLYDTEAFF. The chain links TRBV7-2 to TRBJ1-1, with D perhaps TRBD1 (5 bases). The germline CDR1 and CDR2 sequences are SGHTA and FQGNSA. This CDR3 is built from 16 residues. Trimming stripped 7 bases from V and 3 bases from J, with 21 bases between.